A single sample is the source of the 10 T cell receptor beta chains below, sequenced in a study of blood T cell repertoires in COVID-19 (TCRdb year 2020). The library was obtained by the immunoSEQ multiplex PCR assay. This is the immuneACCESS table as TCRdb keeps it, with only in-frame sequences that have V and J called. A part of the clones is gone; compared with another copy, unresolved V genes explain less than half, and the rest is unexplained. Present in this sample are approximately 88,000 clones, about 83% of which were seen just once. Of the sample, around 13% is held by the ten largest clones. The source material was peripheral blood. All receptors come from a woman between 65 and 79 years old with acute or convalescent COVID-19.

The chain combines TRBV29-1 with TRBJ1-1; TRBD1 matches at 9 bases. The CDR3 is made up of 15 amino acids. V shed 1 base, J shed 4 bases, and the junction held 7 bases outside the gene matches. CDR1 SQVTM and CDR2 ANQGSEA come from the germline V gene. CDR3 DNA sequence: TGCAGCGTTGAAGTGGGGGACAGGGTGATCACTGAAGCTTTCTTT. Its translation: CSVEVGDRVITEAFF.

The CDR3 loop reads CASRPTGWERTGELFF. CDR3 nucleotides: TGTGCCAGCAGGCCGACAGGGTGGGAAAGAACCGGGGAGCTGTTTTTT. The chain joins TRBV11-3 to TRBJ2-2; 7 bases map to TRBD1. The germline CDR1 and CDR2 sequences are SGHNT and YENEEA. This CDR3 is 16 amino acids long. V lost 6 bases and J lost 5; bases outside the gene matches: 12.

The J gene is TRBJ2-1, the V gene TRBV19; 7 nucleotides match TRBD1. V lost 9 bases, J lost 2 bases, and 7 bases stayed unmatched. Germline lookup yields CDR1 LNHDA and CDR2 SQIVND (reference sequence). The CDR3 has 14 amino acids. The CDR3 DNA sequence: TGTGCCAGCTCTCGACAGGGAGCCTACAATGAGCAGTTCTTC. The encoded protein is CASSRQGAYNEQFF.

This clone was observed a few times. The chain links TRBV6-4 to TRBJ2-1, with D possibly being TRBD1 (6 bases). V lost 3 bases and J 4 bases, leaving 13 bases between the germline ends. This CDR3 is built from 15 residues. CDR1 MRHNA and CDR2 SNTAGT come from the germline V gene. The CDR3 spells CASSEKGQPYNEQFF. The CDR3 region has the DNA TGTGCCAGCAGTGAAAAGGGACAACCTTACAATGAGCAGTTCTTC.

The gene calls are TRBV2 and TRBJ1-1; a weak D match, TRBD1 (6 bases). The CDR3 is made up of 12 amino acids. V lost 7 bases to trimming and J lost 11 bases, with 17 bases between them. In germline, CDR1 is SNHLY, CDR2 FYNNEI. CDR3 sequence reads: CASNGGAVRAFF. DNA of the CDR3: TGTGCCAGCAACGGGGGGGCGGTAAGGGCTTTCTTT.

The rearrangement uses TRBV19 and TRBJ1-1; no reliable D call. The CDR3 runs to 18 residues. Germline CDR1 and CDR2: LNHDA and SQIVND (reference sequence). Trimming stripped 4 bases from V and 0 bases from J, with 21 bases between. CDR3 DNA: TGTGCCAGTAGTAAACCCAGGAGGGCAGGCGACATGAACACTGAAGCTTTCTTT. It is translated as CASSKPRRAGDMNTEAFF.

V usage is TRBV6-1 and J usage is TRBJ2-2, with 7 nucleotides matching TRBD1. Per the germline V gene, CDR1 is MNHNS and CDR2 is SASEGT. Trimming cost V 3 bases and J 5 bases; bases outside gene matches: 6. The CDR3 totals 15 residues. CDR3 DNA sequence: TGTGCCAGCAGTGACAGGGGGTCTAGGACCGGGGAGCTGTTTTTT. Amino acids: CASSDRGSRTGELFF.

The table lists this clone with many counts. The V gene is TRBV4-1, the J gene TRBJ2-3; TRBD2 matches 8 bases. This CDR3 is 16 amino acids long. Per the germline V gene, CDR1 is MGHRA and CDR2 is YSYEKL. With V trimmed by 0 bases and J by 2 bases, 4 bases remained unmatched. The CDR3 loop reads CASSQDWGLDTDTQYF. The CDR3 DNA reads TGCGCCAGCAGCCAAGACTGGGGACTAGACACAGATACGCAGTATTTT.

CDR3: CSASDFGGVALHGYTF. The CDR3 coding sequence is TGCAGTGCTAGTGATTTCGGGGGGGTTGCTCTTCATGGCTACACCTTC. J is TRBJ1-2 and V is TRBV20-1; tentative D call: TRBD1 (5 bases). The CDR3 extends over 16 amino acids. V dropped 3 bases and J dropped 6 bases, with 23 bases sitting between them. Germline CDR1 and CDR2: DFQATT and SNEGSKA (reference sequence).

This clone has a handful of counts. The V and J genes are TRBV16 and TRBJ1-5; no clear D. Trimming cost V 4 bases and J 7 bases, with 11 bases left between them. The CDR3 loop spans 13 amino acids. From germline, CDR1 is KGHSY and CDR2 FQNENV. The CDR3: CASSREGGQPQHF. CDR3 coding DNA: TGTGCCAGCAGCCGTGAGGGTGGACAGCCCCAGCATTTT.